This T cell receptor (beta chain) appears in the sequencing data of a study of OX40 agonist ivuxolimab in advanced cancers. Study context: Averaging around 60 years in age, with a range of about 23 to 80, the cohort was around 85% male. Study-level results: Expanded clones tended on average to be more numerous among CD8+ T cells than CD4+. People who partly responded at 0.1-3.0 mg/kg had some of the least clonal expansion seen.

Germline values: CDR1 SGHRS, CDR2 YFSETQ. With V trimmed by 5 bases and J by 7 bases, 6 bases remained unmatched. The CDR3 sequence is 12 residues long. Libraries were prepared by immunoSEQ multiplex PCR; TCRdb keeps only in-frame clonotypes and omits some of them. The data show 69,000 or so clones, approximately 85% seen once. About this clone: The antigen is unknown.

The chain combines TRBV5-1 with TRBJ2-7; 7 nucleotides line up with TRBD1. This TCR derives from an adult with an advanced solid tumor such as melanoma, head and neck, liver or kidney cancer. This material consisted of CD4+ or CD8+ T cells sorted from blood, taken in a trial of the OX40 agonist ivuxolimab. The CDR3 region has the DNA TGCGCCAGCAGTGACAGGGCTGATGAGCAGTACTTC. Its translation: CASSDRADEQYF.